The following is a TCR beta chain sequence with its context. J was trimmed by 3 bases and V by 2 bases; bases with no gene match: 2. This CDR3 is built from 15 residues. Germline V gives CDR1 WSHSY, CDR2 SAAADI. The material for each subset, its genomic DNA, was split evenly across several immunoSEQ plates. TCRdb's copy holds only in-frame clones and misses some; the assay was immunoSEQ multiplex PCR. The table records roughly 96,000 clones, less than 50% of them present only once. The source of the sample is a study of shared clonotypes between healthy human individuals. The clonotype originates from a woman aged 40 to 49 in good health. Some clones in this sample may be carry-over from other donors' samples. Sequencing was carried out using PBMCs. J is TRBJ1-5 and V is TRBV10-2; 9 nucleotides line up with TRBD1. Written as DNA, the CDR3 is TGCGCCAGCAGTGAGGGACAGGGGTACAATCAGCCCCAGCATTTT. Amino acids: CASSEGQGYNQPQHF.